This T cell receptor beta chain came from a study of blood T cell repertoires in COVID-19. Study summary: Sources were T cells, B-cell-depleted T cells, or PBMCs; the material itself was cDNA or gDNA.

The data were produced by immunoSEQ multiplex PCR, yet TCRdb's version contains in-frame clones alone and is incomplete. The table lists 170,000 or so clones, 75% to 90% of them singletons. The sequence came from a woman in her sixties with acute or convalescent COVID-19. Specimen: peripheral blood.

CDR3 in DNA: TGTGCCAGCAGCAAACAGGGGGCTGACACTGAAGCTTTCTTT. It specifies CASSKQGADTEAFF. The J gene is TRBJ1-1, the V gene TRBV3-1 (or the pseudogene TRBV3-2); 9 positions match TRBD1. The V gene end was trimmed by 5 bases and the J gene end by 3 bases; junction bases not matched to a gene: 4. Germline V lookup: CDR1 LGHDT, CDR2 YNNKEL (reference sequence). The CDR3 has 14 residues.